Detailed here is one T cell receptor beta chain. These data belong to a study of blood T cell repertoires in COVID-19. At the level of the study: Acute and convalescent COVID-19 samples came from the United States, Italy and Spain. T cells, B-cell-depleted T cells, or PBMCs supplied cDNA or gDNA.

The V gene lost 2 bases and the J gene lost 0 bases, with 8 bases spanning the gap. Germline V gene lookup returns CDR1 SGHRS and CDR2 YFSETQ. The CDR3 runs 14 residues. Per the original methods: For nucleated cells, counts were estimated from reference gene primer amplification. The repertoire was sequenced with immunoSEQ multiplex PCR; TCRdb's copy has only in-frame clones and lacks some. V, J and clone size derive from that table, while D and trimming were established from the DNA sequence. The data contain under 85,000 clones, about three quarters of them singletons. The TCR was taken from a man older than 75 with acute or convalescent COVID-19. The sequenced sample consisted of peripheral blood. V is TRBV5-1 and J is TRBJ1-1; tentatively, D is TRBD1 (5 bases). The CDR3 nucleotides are TGCGCCAGCAGCTTAAGACAGATGAACACTGAAGCTTTCTTT. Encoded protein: CASSLRQMNTEAFF.